A single sample is the source of the 8 T cell receptor beta chains below, sequenced in a study of tumor-infiltrating lymphocytes in primary liver carcinoma. The investigators made TCR beta cDNA from approximately 0.5 ug total RNA, using a constant-region primer. Modified slightly, ARM-PCR produced TCR beta libraries over three nested multiplex PCR rounds. Each of the first two PCR rounds ran approximately 10 cycles with TRBV1-TRBV30 forward and C-beta reverse primers. TCRdb analysed the multiplex PCR reads with MiXCR anew, one entry per CDR3 protein. This sample has roughly 100,000 distinct CDR3 sequences, with roughly 85% found just once. Co-extracting RNA and DNA was done with about 20-34 mg of unsorted bulk tissue as input. Sample: liver tumor tissue from sampling region 3. Described subset: tumor region T3, left-lateral pole. These TCRs come from a man aged 35 to 55 with primary liver carcinoma and hepatitis B virus infection.

The chain uses TRBV5-5 and TRBJ2-2; a possible D gene is TRBD2 (5 bases). The CDR3 runs to 16 residues. Per germline, CDR1 SGHKS and CDR2 YYEKEE (reference sequence). The CDR3 reads CASGLNSRLNTGELFF. The CDR3 DNA reads as TGTGCAAGCGGCCTTAATAGCAGGCTGAACACCGGGGAGCTGTTTTTT.

A single count supports this clonotype. It is likely a read error, because the conserved phenylalanine at the end of the CDR3 is missing. The chain couples TRBV6-6 to TRBJ2-5; TRBD1 matches 9 bases. The CDR3 is 15 amino acids. Germline CDR1 and CDR2: MNHNY and SVGAGI (reference sequence). Germline trimming cut 11 bases from V and 5 bases from J; bases unmatched to any gene: 15. The CDR3 DNA reads TGTGCCGGCAAGGGTACAGGGGGCTTCGGGGAGACCCAGTACTTA. Translated: CAGKGTGGFGETQYL.

A remark on this clonotype: The junction and the germline gene differ at one end; a read error may be behind it. The J gene is TRBJ2-6, the V gene TRBV6-5; unclear D gene. This CDR3 region has 15 residues. Germline CDR1 is MNHEY and CDR2 is SVGAGI. The CDR3 DNA follows: TGTGCCAGCAGTTACGTAAGGGCTGGAGCCAACGTCCAGACTTTC. Its protein is CASSYVRAGANVQTF.

This clonotype was counted many times. The CDR3 protein is CSGGQETQYF. The DNA of the CDR3 is TGCAGTGGGGGGCAAGAGACCCAGTACTTC. The V gene is TRBV29-1, the J gene TRBJ2-5; tentative D call: TRBD2 (6 bases). The CDR3 is 10 amino acids. CDR1 and CDR2 from the germline V gene are SQVTM and ANQGSEA.

On this clonotype: Without the conserved terminal phenylalanine or tryptophan, this CDR3 likely stems from a read error. The DNA is left out, because the CDR3 cannot be placed on it with certainty; the CDR3 is given as TCRdb lists it. The gene calls are TRBV5-6 and TRBJ2-7. Germline V lookup: CDR1 SGHDT, CDR2 YYEEEE. The CDR3 length is 13 residues, termini included. The chain's CDR3 is CASSSLMVYEQYL.

Concerning this clonotype itself: One end of the junction fails to match germline, which may point to a read error. The V and J genes are TRBV6-5 and TRBJ1-4, with D possibly being TRBD1 (6 bases). This CDR3 is 15 amino acids long. Germline V lookup: CDR1 MNHEY, CDR2 SVGAGI. The CDR3 sequence: CASKVGVPGVEKQFF. The CDR3 nucleotides read TGTGCCAGCAAAGTCGGTGTACCAGGGGTTGAAAAACAGTTTTTT.

Comments on this clonotype: Possible read error: a much larger clone is one base away. This sequence joins TRBV5-1 and TRBJ2-3; D uncertain. CDR1 SGHRS and CDR2 YFSETQ come from the germline V gene. The CDR3 totals 14 residues. Between the trimmed V and J ends, which lost 6 bases and 4 bases, there was a span of 15 bases. Here the CDR3 reads CASNQEWLADTQYF. CDR3 in DNA: TGCGCCAGCAACCAGGAGTGGTTGGCAGATACGCAGTATTTT.

On this clonotype: At one of its ends the junction is not consistent with the germline gene, which may arise from a read error. This chain connects TRBV11-3 to TRBJ1-1; the D is unclear. The germline gives CDR1 SGHNT, CDR2 YENEEA. The CDR3 is made up of 13 amino acids. CDR3 region: CASSLVVDTEAFF. The CDR3, as DNA: TGCGCCAGCAGTTTAGTAGTGGACACTGAAGCTTTCTTT.